The 27 T cell receptor beta chains presented below share a single source sample, sequenced in a study of blood T cell repertoires in COVID-19. Only in-frame clones appear in the TCRdb table, and some are missing; sequencing was by immunoSEQ multiplex PCR. Of roughly 350,000 clones listed, under 95% were seen once; the top ten hold more than 3%. Sequences were obtained from peripheral blood. These receptors were collected from a woman under 30 who had recovered from COVID-19.

The J gene is TRBJ1-5, the V gene TRBV28; TRBD1 matches 10 bases. This CDR3 is 17 amino acids long. In germline, CDR1 is MDHEN, CDR2 SYDVKM. V lost 6 bases and J lost 1; bases outside the gene matches: 9. For the CDR3, the DNA is TGTGCCAGCAGGTCTCCCGGGACAGGGGTCAGCAATCAGCCCCAGCATTTT. Amino acids: CASRSPGTGVSNQPQHF.

Worth noting for this clone: This specimen includes other DNA sequences encoding the same CDR3. The J gene is TRBJ2-5, the V gene TRBV6-2 or TRBV6-3; no reliable D call. The germline V gene encodes CDR1 MNHEY and CDR2 SVGEGT. V was shortened by 5 bases and J by 4 bases, with 5 bases between the two germline ends. The CDR3 contains 11 residues. The CDR3 protein is CASSVRETQYF. DNA for the CDR3: TGTGCCAGCAGTGTCCGAGAGACCCAGTACTTC.

The chain couples TRBV7-2 to TRBJ1-3; 12 nucleotides align to TRBD1. The germline CDR1 and CDR2 sequences are SGHTA and FQGNSA. The CDR3 spans 19 residues. With 4 bases clipped from V and 0 bases from J, the junction kept 10 bases outside the gene matches. CDR3 nucleotide sequence: TGTGCCAGCAGCTCCCCGGGACAGGGGGCCACAGCCTCTGGAAACACCATATATTTT. Encoded protein: CASSSPGQGATASGNTIYF.

The V and J genes are TRBV6-2 or TRBV6-3 and TRBJ2-1; 13 positions match TRBD2. V shed 4 bases, J shed 5 bases, and the junction held 17 bases outside the gene matches. CDR3 length: 20 amino acids. Germline lookup yields CDR1 MNHEY and CDR2 SVGEGT. The CDR3 DNA reads TGTGCCAGCAGTTTTCCCTTAACTAGCGGGAGGGCCTCGCAAGACAATGAGCAGTTCTTC. Translating gives CASSFPLTSGRASQDNEQFF.

V gene TRBV9 combines with J gene TRBJ1-2; 8 nucleotides align to TRBD1. The junction had 7 bases not matched to a gene; V was cut back by 1 base and J by 5 bases. Germline CDR1 reads SGDLS; CDR2 reads YYNGEE. The CDR3 spans 15 residues. The CDR3 reads CASSVYSGGDYGYTF. CDR3 sequence (DNA): TGTGCCAGCAGCGTATACTCAGGGGGCGATTATGGCTACACCTTC.

This chain links TRBV2 with TRBJ1-3, with D possibly TRBD1 on 5 matching bases. Trimming removed 6 bases from V and 0 bases from J, with 12 bases in between. The CDR3 consists of 15 residues. Germline loops: CDR1 SNHLY, CDR2 FYNNEI. CDR3 in DNA: TGTGCCAGCAGCCCCGACAGTAGCTCTGGAAACACCATATATTTT. Amino acids: CASSPDSSSGNTIYF.

V gene TRBV15 combines with J gene TRBJ1-5; TRBD1 agrees at 7 bases. The ends lost 1 base at V and 6 bases at J; junction bases unmatched: 6. CDR1 and CDR2 from the germline V gene are LNHNV and YYDKDF (reference sequence). CDR3 length: 15 residues. The chain's CDR3 is CATSRADRASQPQHF. The CDR3 nucleotides read TGTGCCACCAGCAGAGCCGACAGGGCGTCTCAGCCCCAGCATTTT.

The V gene is TRBV18, the J gene TRBJ2-1; possibly TRBD2 for D (7 bases). Germline V gene sequence: CDR1 KGHSH, CDR2 LQKENI. The CDR3 is made up of 15 amino acids. The V and J ends lost 3 bases and 9 bases respectively, with 18 bases between them. The CDR3: CASSPNRGRGIEQFF. In DNA, the CDR3 is TGTGCCAGCTCACCGAATAGAGGGAGGGGGATTGAGCAGTTCTTC. Based on the CDR3 plus reference TRBV18 and TRBJ2-1, the full variable domain is NAGVMQNPRHLVRRRGQEARLRCSPMKGHSHVYWYRQLPEEGLKFMVYLQKENIIDESGMPKERFSAEFPKEGPSILRIQQVVRGDSAAYFCASSPNRGRGIEQFFGPGTRLTVL.

The table lists this clone with a count of one. The chain combines TRBV5-4 with TRBJ1-1; possible D gene TRBD1, 5 bases. This CDR3 region has 14 residues. With 3 bases removed from V and 9 bases from J, the gap between germline ends came to 18 bases. Germline-derived CDR1 and CDR2 are SGHNT and YYREEE (reference sequence). DNA of the CDR3: TGTGCCAGCAGCTCCTGGGGCCGAACAACGAAAGCTTTCTTT. Its translation: CASSSWGRTTKAFF. The entire variable domain, with the rest obtained from reference TRBV5-4 and TRBJ1-1, is as follows: ETGVTQSPTHLIKTRGQQVTLRCSSQSGHNTVSWYQQALGQGPQFIFQYYREEENGRGNFPPRFSGLQFPNYSSELNVNALELDDSALYLCASSSWGRTTKAFFGQGTRLTVV.

The chain links TRBV24-1 to TRBJ2-1, with a possible D match to TRBD1 (5 bases). V was clipped by 4 bases and J by 2 bases, with 14 bases between them. This CDR3 is built from 16 residues. The germline V gene has CDR1 KGHDR and CDR2 SFDVKD. CDR3 protein: CATSDSRQWAYNEQFF. CDR3 bases: TGTGCCACCAGTGACTCTCGACAGTGGGCCTACAATGAGCAGTTCTTC.

This chain joins TRBV5-4 and TRBJ2-3; 11 bases align to TRBD2. The CDR3 has 18 residues. In germline, CDR1 is SGHNT, CDR2 YYREEE (reference sequence). V lost 3 bases, J lost 0 bases, and 9 bases stayed unmatched. The CDR3 protein is CASSSGTSGDTSTDTQYF. CDR3 bases: TGTGCCAGCAGCTCTGGGACTAGCGGAGACACTAGCACAGATACGCAGTATTTT.

V usage is TRBV6-6 and J usage is TRBJ1-5; D unclear. Trimming stripped 2 bases from V and 4 bases from J, with 9 bases between. The CDR3 consists of 14 residues. The germline V gene has CDR1 MNHNY and CDR2 SVGAGI (reference sequence). The CDR3 loop reads CASSYAAGNQPQHF. The CDR3, as DNA: TGTGCCAGCAGTTACGCGGCGGGGAATCAGCCCCAGCATTTT.

The genes are TRBV10-3 and TRBJ2-1; TRBD2 aligns across 8 bases. Germline V gives CDR1 ENHRY, CDR2 SYGVKD. The V and J ends lost 6 bases and 10 bases, in that order; junction bases with no gene match: 11. The CDR3 has 14 amino acids. For the CDR3, the DNA is TGTGCCATCAGCCCGGGAGGGCCTATTTGGGAGCAGTTCTTC. The encoded protein is CAISPGGPIWEQFF.

This clone was counted a single time. The V and J genes are TRBV19 and TRBJ1-6, with TRBD1 matching 9 bases. The CDR3 has 18 amino acids. Germline CDR1 and CDR2: LNHDA and SQIVND (reference sequence). The trim removed 7 bases at V and 0 bases at J, leaving 10 bases unmatched. The CDR3 nucleotides are TGTGCCAGTAACCCCCGGACAGGGGCGAACTCCTATAATTCACCCCTCCACTTT. Protein product: CASNPRTGANSYNSPLHF.

CDR3 in amino acids: CASSPEPASGNTGELFF. CDR3 coding DNA: TGTGCCAGCAGCCCCGAACCCGCTAGCGGGAACACCGGGGAGCTGTTTTTT. The rearrangement uses TRBV3-1 (or the pseudogene TRBV3-2) and TRBJ2-2, with TRBD2 matching over 7 bases. The length of the CDR3 is 17 residues. Germline V gene lookup returns CDR1 LGHDT and CDR2 YNNKEL (reference sequence). V shed 4 bases and J 1 base; nucleotides not matched to a gene: 9.

This sequence joins TRBV7-2 and TRBJ1-2; no reliable D call. Trimming removed 5 bases at V and 4 bases at J, with 17 bases between. The CDR3 extends over 15 amino acids. CDR1 is SGHTA and CDR2 is FQGNSA in the germline V gene. This CDR3 reads CASSRKTRIPYGYTF. The CDR3 coding sequence is TGTGCCAGCAGCAGAAAGACACGGATCCCCTATGGCTACACCTTC. Drawing the rest from reference TRBV7-2 and TRBJ1-2, the complete variable domain is GAGVSQSPSNKVTEKGKDVELRCDPISGHTALYWYRQSLGQGLEFLIYFQGNSAPDKSGLPSDRFSAERTGGSVSTLTIQRTQQEDSAVYLCASSRKTRIPYGYTFGSGTRLTVV.

The V gene is TRBV23-1, the J gene TRBJ2-5; maybe TRBD2 (6 bases). TRBV23-1 is sorted into the ORF group, with uncertain function. V was trimmed by 5 bases and J by 1 base, leaving 17 bases between them. The CDR3 totals 16 residues. CDR3 bases: TGCGCCAGCAGTTTCAATCTTGGCGGGATCCAAGAGACCCAGTACTTC. Its protein is CASSFNLGGIQETQYF.

The chain employs TRBV4-3 and TRBJ2-4, with TRBD2 matching 11 bases. The V gene's germline CDR1 is LGHNA and CDR2 YSLEER. The CDR3 length is 14 residues. V lost 1 base, J lost 7 bases, and 0 bases stayed unmatched. This CDR3 reads CASSQGTSGNIQYF. The CDR3 nucleotides are TGCGCCAGCAGCCAAGGGACTAGCGGGAACATTCAGTACTTC.

The chain is built from TRBV7-2 and TRBJ2-5; possibly TRBD2 for D (5 bases). Germline CDR1 reads SGHTA; CDR2 reads FQGNSA. Trimming took 3 bases from V and 2 from J, leaving 10 bases between them. CDR3 length equals 14 residues. This chain's CDR3 is CASSLGAVQETQYF. CDR3 bases: TGTGCCAGCAGCTTGGGAGCGGTTCAAGAGACCCAGTACTTC. Full variable domain (rest looked up from reference TRBV7-2 and TRBJ2-5): GAGVSQSPSNKVTEKGKDVELRCDPISGHTALYWYRQSLGQGLEFLIYFQGNSAPDKSGLPSDRFSAERTGGSVSTLTIQRTQQEDSAVYLCASSLGAVQETQYFGPGTRLLVL.

The count of this clone is one. V is TRBV6-1 and J is TRBJ1-6; 7 positions match TRBD1. Germline V lookup: CDR1 MNHNS, CDR2 SASEGT. There are 17 residues in the CDR3. The ends lost 3 bases at V and 0 bases at J; junction bases unmatched: 5. The DNA for the CDR3 is TGTGCCAGCAGTGACCCGACAGGGAGCTCCTATAATTCACCCCTCCACTTT. Its protein is CASSDPTGSSYNSPLHF.

The chain recombines TRBV4-1 with TRBJ1-2, with D possibly being TRBD1 (5 bases). The CDR3 spans 16 residues. The germline CDR1 and CDR2 sequences are MGHRA and YSYEKL. V lost 4 bases and J lost 4, with 19 bases in between. The CDR3 sequence: CASSPGLGRGAYGYTF. CDR3 nucleotide sequence: TGCGCCAGCAGCCCCGGCCTGGGGAGGGGAGCCTATGGCTACACCTTC.

The rearrangement links TRBV7-8 to TRBJ2-1, with a weak D call TRBD1 (5 bases). V was trimmed by 0 bases and J by 4 bases, leaving 10 bases between them. Germline lookup yields CDR1 SGHVS and CDR2 FQNEAQ. The CDR3 contains 15 residues. CDR3 amino acids: CASSLAPRAYNEQFF. CDR3 DNA: TGTGCCAGCAGCTTAGCCCCCAGGGCATACAATGAGCAGTTCTTC.

The rearrangement links TRBV10-3 to TRBJ1-1; TRBD1 might be the D (6 bases). The germline V and J ends were trimmed by 6 bases and 4 bases, with 12 bases remaining between them. Germline V gene lookup returns CDR1 ENHRY and CDR2 SYGVKD. The CDR3 has 13 residues. The CDR3 reads CAIRGQLGTEAFF. The CDR3 DNA reads TGTGCCATCAGAGGACAGTTGGGCACTGAAGCTTTCTTT.

The chain carries TRBV24-1 and TRBJ2-5, with D unclear. The CDR3 covers 14 residues. Trimming pared 3 bases from V and 5 bases from J, leaving 12 bases between. CDR1 and CDR2 from the germline V gene are KGHDR and SFDVKD. The CDR3 loop is CATSDRARLETQYF. Written as DNA, the CDR3 is TGTGCCACCAGTGATCGTGCGCGGTTGGAGACCCAGTACTTC.

The chain has TRBV18 and TRBJ2-4; possible D gene TRBD2, 5 bases. Trimming pared 4 bases from V and 8 bases from J, leaving 12 bases between. Germline CDR1 and CDR2: KGHSH and LQKENI. This CDR3 has 13 residues. The CDR3 DNA is TGTGCCAGCTCACTCGGAGAGGGATACATTCAGTACTTC. Protein: CASSLGEGYIQYF.

With respect to this clone: One end of the junction is discordant with germline, which a read error may explain. This chain links TRBV19 with TRBJ1-5; D is ambiguous. The CDR3 is 15 amino acids. CDR1 and CDR2 (germline): LNHDA, SQIVND (reference sequence). The CDR3 region is CASSIGVGSNQSQHF. The CDR3 coding sequence is TGTGCCAGTAGTATCGGGGTGGGTAGCAATCAGTCCCAGCATTTT.

The chain couples TRBV12-5 to TRBJ1-2, with no clear D. V lost 2 bases, J lost 0 bases, and 10 bases lay in between. The CDR3 totals 15 residues. CDR1 is LGHNT and CDR2 is FRNRAP in the germline V gene. DNA of the CDR3: TGTGCTAGTGGTTTGTCGCTTACAACTAACTATGGCTACACCTTC. It codes for CASGLSLTTNYGYTF.